This TCR beta chain was sequenced in a study of OX40 agonist ivuxolimab in advanced cancers. Study as a whole: Six ivuxolimab dose levels, 0.01 to 10 mg/kg, were given intravenously every 2 weeks. Study observations and caveats: Individuals who were partial responders at 0.1-3.0 mg/kg had clonal expansion that ranked among the lowest.

A note on this clone: Its target is unknown.

The CDR3 has 13 amino acids. CDR1 MNHEY and CDR2 SVGAGI come from the germline V gene. Trimming took 6 bases from V and 7 from J, leaving 15 bases between them. The method was immunoSEQ multiplex PCR; TCRdb's version includes in-frame clones alone and lacks a portion of them. The sample has some 60,000 clones, approximately 86% seen once. V is TRBV6-5 and J is TRBJ1-2; D possibly corresponds to TRBD1 (5 bases). This TCR was sampled from an adult with an advanced solid tumor such as melanoma, head and neck, liver or kidney cancer. The source was CD4+ or CD8+ T cells sorted from blood, collected in a trial of the OX40 agonist ivuxolimab. CDR3 amino acids: CASSPPSGSGYTF. The CDR3 DNA sequence: TGTGCCAGCAGCCCCCCCTCAGGGTCTGGCTACACCTTC.